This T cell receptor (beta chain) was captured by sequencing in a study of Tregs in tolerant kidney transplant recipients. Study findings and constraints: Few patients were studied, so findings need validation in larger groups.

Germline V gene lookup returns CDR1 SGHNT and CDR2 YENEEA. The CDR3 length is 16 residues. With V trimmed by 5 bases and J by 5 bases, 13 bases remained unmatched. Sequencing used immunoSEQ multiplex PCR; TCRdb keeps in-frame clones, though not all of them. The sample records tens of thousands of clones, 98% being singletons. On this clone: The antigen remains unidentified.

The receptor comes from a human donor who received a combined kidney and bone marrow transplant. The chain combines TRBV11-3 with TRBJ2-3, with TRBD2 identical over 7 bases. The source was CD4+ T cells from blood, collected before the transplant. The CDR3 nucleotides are TGTGCCAGCAGCGCCGGACTAGTTAAGTTTGAAGATACGCAGTATTTT. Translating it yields CASSAGLVKFEDTQYF.